The rows below give T cell receptor beta chains drawn from one sample of a study of T cell responses to AZD1222 COVID-19 vaccine. This table comes from immunoSEQ multiplex PCR, and its TCRdb copy is limited to in-frame clones, with some not included. The sample contains 75,000 to 95,000 clones, approximately 90% of which appear only once. The specimen was peripheral blood, collected 28 days after the second dose of the MenACWY control vaccine. These receptor sequences come from an adult who received the MenACWY meningococcal vaccine as a control. Each CDR3 is given with its conserved first and last residue. A D gene is named only where the DNA matches it firmly. A row's size may be missing; if present it is once, few, many or a size class.

16	.	.	TRBV30	TRBJ1-4	TGTGCCTGGAGTGTAGGAAACGGGGGCGCTGGTGAAAAACTGTTTTTT	CAWSVGNGGAGEKLFF
15	TRBD1	.	TRBV10-1	TRBJ1-5	TGCGCCAGCAGTGGTTCCGGGACAGGTGGTCAGCCCCAGCATTTT	CASSGSGTGGQPQHF
14	TRBD2	once	TRBV7-2	TRBJ2-1	TGTGCCAGCAGCTTAAGCGGGGGTAGCAATGAGCAGTTCTTC	CASSLSGGSNEQFF
13	.	few	TRBV10-3	TRBJ1-2	TGTGCCATCTCCAGGGACACCTACTATGGCTACACCTTC	CAISRDTYYGYTF
14	.	.	TRBV6-1	TRBJ1-1	TGTGCCAGCAGTGAAGCGGGGGGTTACGGTGAAGCTTTCTTT	CASSEAGGYGEAFF
15	.	.	TRBV13	TRBJ1-1	TGTGCCAGCAGCTTAGGCGGACACGGAGGGACTGAAGCTTTCTTT	CASSLGGHGGTEAFF
15	TRBD1	.	TRBV6-5	TRBJ1-1	TGTGCCAGCAGTTACAGTCAGGGGGGATACACTGAAGCTTTCTTT	CASSYSQGGYTEAFF
13	.	.	TRBV30	TRBJ1-1	TGTGCCTGGAGTCGCGGTGGGAACACTGAAGCTTTCTTT	CAWSRGGNTEAFF
16	TRBD2	.	TRBV5-6	TRBJ2-1	TGTGCCAGCAGCGCCGCCGGACTAGCCTCCTACAATGAGCAGTTCTTC	CASSAAGLASYNEQFF
14	.	.	TRBV6-6	TRBJ2-5	TGTGCCAGCAGTTCGACAGGCCTCCCTGAGACCCAGTACTTC	CASSSTGLPETQYF
15	.	.	TRBV5-5	TRBJ1-6	TGTGCCAGCAGCGGGAGGGACGTCTATAATTCACCCCTCCACTTT	CASSGRDVYNSPLHF
18	TRBD1	.	TRBV6-2/TRBV6-3	TRBJ1-3	TGTGCCAGCAGTTACTCGAGCTTCGGGACAGGGTCTGGAAACACCATATATTTT	CASSYSSFGTGSGNTIYF
15	.	.	TRBV7-2	TRBJ2-2	TGTGCCAGCAGCTTTGACCGTACCGTATCCGGGGAGCTGTTTTTT	CASSFDRTVSGELFF
16	.	.	TRBV5-1	TRBJ1-2	TGCGCCAGCACCTCTGGGGGCGGACCGTCTAACTATGGCTACACCTTC	CASTSGGGPSNYGYTF
14	.	few	TRBV30	TRBJ1-1	TGTGCCCTGGAAAGGGATAGTTGGAACACTGAAGCTTTCTTT	CALERDSWNTEAFF
13	.	.	TRBV28	TRBJ2-5	TGTGCCAGCAGTCCCTCCTGGGATCAGACCCAGTACTTC	CASSPSWDQTQYF
14	.	.	TRBV5-6	TRBJ1-6	TGTGCCAGCAGCTTGGACAGGGTTAATTCACCCCTCCACTTT	CASSLDRVNSPLHF
16	.	.	TRBV7-7	TRBJ2-5	TGTGCCAGCAGCTTAGGGGTGGCAGGGGACCAAGAGACCCAGTACTTC	CASSLGVAGDQETQYF
15	.	.	TRBV4-3	TRBJ2-1	TGCGCCAGCAGCCAAGAAGGTGCAGGGGGGGGTGAGCAGTTCTTC	CASSQEGAGGGEQFF
18	TRBD2	.	TRBV5-1	TRBJ2-1	TGCGCCAGCAGCTTCGGACTGACTAGCGGTATATCCTACAATGAGCAGTTCTTC	CASSFGLTSGISYNEQFF
15	.	once	TRBV18	TRBJ1-1	TGTGCCAGCTCACCGGATCTACAGGGGAACACTGAAGCTTTCTTT	CASSPDLQGNTEAFF
14	.	once	TRBV5-4	TRBJ1-1	TGTGCCAGCAGCCCCCGCAGGGTAGACACTGAAGCTTTCTTT	CASSPRRVDTEAFF
12	.	once	TRBV5-6	TRBJ1-5	TGTGCCAGCAGCTTGCAGGACCAGCCCCAGCATTTT	CASSLQDQPQHF
16	.	.	TRBV9	TRBJ2-7	TGTGCCAGCAGCGTAGGAGGGCAGGGTCGCTCCTACGAGCAGTACTTC	CASSVGGQGRSYEQYF
18	.	.	TRBV19	TRBJ1-6	TGTGCCAGTAGTAGGGGTAAAGGTGGCAGCTCCTATAATTCACCCCTCCACTTT	CASSRGKGGSSYNSPLHF
13	.	.	TRBV6-5	TRBJ1-2	TGTGCCAGCAGTCCAACAGGGAACTATGGCTACACCTTC	CASSPTGNYGYTF
15	TRBD1	.	TRBV7-2	TRBJ1-1	TGTGCCAGCAGCTTAGGACAGGGGGCGGGAACTGAAGCTTTCTTT	CASSLGQGAGTEAFF
12	.	.	TRBV12-3/TRBV12-4	TRBJ1-2	TGTGCCAGCAGTATTTCAGGGGTCGGCTACACCTTC	CASSISGVGYTF
12	.	.	TRBV2	TRBJ1-4	TGTGCCAGCAAACAAGATAACGAAAAACTGTTTTTT	CASKQDNEKLFF
15	TRBD1	.	TRBV7-2	TRBJ2-7	TGTGCCAGCAGGCAGGGGACAGGGGGCCGCTACGAGCAGTACTTC	CASRQGTGGRYEQYF
14	.	.	TRBV5-1	TRBJ1-2	TGCGCCAGCAGCTTGAAGGCAGGGTCGGCTGGCTACACCTTC	CASSLKAGSAGYTF
14	.	.	TRBV7-3	TRBJ2-7	TGTGCCAGCAGCTTAAGTTCGAACTCCTACGAGCAGTACTTC	CASSLSSNSYEQYF
13	.	.	TRBV27	TRBJ1-2	TGTGCCAGCAGTTTATCAACTAACTATGGCTACACCTTC	CASSLSTNYGYTF
11	.	.	TRBV6-1	TRBJ2-3	TGTGCCAGCAGTGAAGTAGATACGCAGTATTTT	CASSEVDTQYF
14	.	few	TRBV6-5	TRBJ1-3	TGTGCCAGCAGTAGACAGTTCTCTGGAAACACCATATATTTT	CASSRQFSGNTIYF
15	TRBD1	.	TRBV4-3	TRBJ1-6	TGCGCCAGCAGCTTCTCCGGGACAGAGAATTCACCCCTCCACTTT	CASSFSGTENSPLHF
13	.	.	TRBV29-1	TRBJ1-2	TGCAGCGTTCTGAGGGAAGGAATGTCGGGCTACACCTTC	CSVLREGMSGYTF
14	TRBD1	.	TRBV9	TRBJ1-3	TGTGCCAGCAGCGTAGTGGCAGGGGGTAACACCATATATTTT	CASSVVAGGNTIYF
17	TRBD1	.	TRBV7-3	TRBJ1-1	TGTGCCAGCAGCTTAGGTCCCATGGGACAGGGGTGGACTGAAGCTTTCTTT	CASSLGPMGQGWTEAFF
12	.	.	TRBV4-1	TRBJ1-1	TGCGCCAGCAGGGCCATGAACACTGAAGCTTTCTTT	CASRAMNTEAFF
14	.	.	TRBV7-9	TRBJ1-2	TGTGCCAGCAGCCCAGATGGCCTTAACTATGGCTACACCTTC	CASSPDGLNYGYTF
13	.	.	TRBV29-1	TRBJ1-2	TGCAGCGTTGATGACGGACGGATAGAAGGCTACACCTTC	CSVDDGRIEGYTF
14	.	.	TRBV19	TRBJ1-5	TGTGCCAGTAGTACAGGAATTTTAAATCAGCCCCAGCATTTT	CASSTGILNQPQHF
17	TRBD1	.	TRBV5-4	TRBJ1-1	TGTGCCAGCAGCTTAGGAGACAGGGGGCCCGCCGCCACTGAAGCTTTCTTT	CASSLGDRGPAATEAFF